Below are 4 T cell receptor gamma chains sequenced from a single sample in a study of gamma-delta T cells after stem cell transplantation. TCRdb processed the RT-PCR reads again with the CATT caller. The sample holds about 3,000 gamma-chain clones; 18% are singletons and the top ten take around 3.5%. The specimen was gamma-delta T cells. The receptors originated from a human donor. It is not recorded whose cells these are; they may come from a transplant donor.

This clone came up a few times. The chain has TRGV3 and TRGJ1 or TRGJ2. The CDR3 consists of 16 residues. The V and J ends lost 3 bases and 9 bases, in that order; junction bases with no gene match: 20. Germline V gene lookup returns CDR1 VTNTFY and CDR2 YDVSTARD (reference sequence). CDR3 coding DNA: TGTGCCACCTGGGACGAAGGCCCGACTCCCCGACTTAAGAAACTCTTT. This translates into CATWDEGPTPRLKKLF.

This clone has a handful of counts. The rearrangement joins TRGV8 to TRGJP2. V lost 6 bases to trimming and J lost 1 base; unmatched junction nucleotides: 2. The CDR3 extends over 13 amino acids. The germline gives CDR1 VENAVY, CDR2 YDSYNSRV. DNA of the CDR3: TGTGCCACCTGGAGTAGTAGTGATTGGATCAAGACGTTT. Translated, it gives CATWSSSDWIKTF.

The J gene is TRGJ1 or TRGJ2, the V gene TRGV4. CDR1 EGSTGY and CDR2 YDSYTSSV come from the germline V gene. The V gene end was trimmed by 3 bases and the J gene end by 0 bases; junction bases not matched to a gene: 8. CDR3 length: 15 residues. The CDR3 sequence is CATWDWDSNYYKKLF. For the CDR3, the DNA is TGTGCCACCTGGGATTGGGATTCGAATTATTATAAGAAACTCTTT.

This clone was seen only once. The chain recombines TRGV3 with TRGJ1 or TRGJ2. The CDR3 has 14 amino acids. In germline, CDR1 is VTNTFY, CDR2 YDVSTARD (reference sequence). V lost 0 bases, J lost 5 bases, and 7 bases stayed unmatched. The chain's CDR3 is CATWDRQSNYKKLF. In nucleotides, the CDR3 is TGTGCCACCTGGGACAGGCAAAGCAATTATAAGAAACTCTTT.